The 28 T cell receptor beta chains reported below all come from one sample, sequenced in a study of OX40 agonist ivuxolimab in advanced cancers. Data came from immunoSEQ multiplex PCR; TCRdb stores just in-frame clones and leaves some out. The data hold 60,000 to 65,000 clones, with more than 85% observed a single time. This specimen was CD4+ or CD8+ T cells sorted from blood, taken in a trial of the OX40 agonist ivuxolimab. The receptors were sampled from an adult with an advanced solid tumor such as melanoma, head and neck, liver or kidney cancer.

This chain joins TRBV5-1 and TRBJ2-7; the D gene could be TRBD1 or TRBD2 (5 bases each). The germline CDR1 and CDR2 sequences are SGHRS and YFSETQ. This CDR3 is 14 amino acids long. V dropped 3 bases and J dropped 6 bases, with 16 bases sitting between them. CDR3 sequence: CASSSGAPRTEQYF. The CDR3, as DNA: TGCGCCAGCAGCTCCGGGGCCCCCAGGACCGAGCAGTACTTC.

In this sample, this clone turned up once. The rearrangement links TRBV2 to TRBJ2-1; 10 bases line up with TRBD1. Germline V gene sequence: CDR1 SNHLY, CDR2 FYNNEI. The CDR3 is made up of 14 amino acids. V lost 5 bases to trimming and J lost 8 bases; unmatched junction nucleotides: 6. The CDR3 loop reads CASSPDRGLDEQFF. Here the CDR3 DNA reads TGTGCCAGCAGTCCAGACAGGGGGCTCGATGAGCAGTTCTTC.

The CDR3 nucleotides are TGTGCCTGGAGGGGACAGGGGTTCTACGAGCAGTACTTC. Translated: CAWRGQGFYEQYF. The rearrangement uses TRBV30 and TRBJ2-7; 10 nucleotides match TRBD1. The CDR3 has 13 residues. V shed 3 bases and J 3 bases; nucleotides not matched to a gene: 2. Germline assignment: CDR1 GTSNPN and CDR2 SVGIG (reference sequence).

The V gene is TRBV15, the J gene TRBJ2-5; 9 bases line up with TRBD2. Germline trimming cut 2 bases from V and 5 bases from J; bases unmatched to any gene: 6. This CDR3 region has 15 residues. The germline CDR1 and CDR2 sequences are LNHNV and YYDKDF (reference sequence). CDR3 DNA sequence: TGTGCCACCAGCAGACCGTTGACTAGCGGCGAGACCCAGTACTTC. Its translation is CATSRPLTSGETQYF.

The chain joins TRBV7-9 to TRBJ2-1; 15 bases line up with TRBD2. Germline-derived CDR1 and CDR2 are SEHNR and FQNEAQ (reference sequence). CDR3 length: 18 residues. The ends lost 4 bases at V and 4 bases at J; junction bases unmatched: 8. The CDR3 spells CASSSGLAGGPFYNEQFF. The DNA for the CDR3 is TGTGCCAGCAGCTCAGGACTAGCGGGAGGGCCGTTTTACAATGAGCAGTTCTTC.

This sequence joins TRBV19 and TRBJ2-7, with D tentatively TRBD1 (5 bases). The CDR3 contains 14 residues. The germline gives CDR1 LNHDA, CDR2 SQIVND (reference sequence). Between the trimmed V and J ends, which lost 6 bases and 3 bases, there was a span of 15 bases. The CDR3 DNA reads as TGTGCCAGTAGACAGACAGCAGGTAACTACGAGCAGTACTTC. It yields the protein CASRQTAGNYEQYF.

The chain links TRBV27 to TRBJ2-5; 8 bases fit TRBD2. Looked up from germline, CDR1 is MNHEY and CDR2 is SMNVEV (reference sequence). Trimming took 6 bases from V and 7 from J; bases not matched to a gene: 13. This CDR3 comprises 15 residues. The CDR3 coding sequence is TGTGCCAGCAGCCCCACCGGGGGGGGAGTCGGGACCCAGTACTTC. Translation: CASSPTGGGVGTQYF.

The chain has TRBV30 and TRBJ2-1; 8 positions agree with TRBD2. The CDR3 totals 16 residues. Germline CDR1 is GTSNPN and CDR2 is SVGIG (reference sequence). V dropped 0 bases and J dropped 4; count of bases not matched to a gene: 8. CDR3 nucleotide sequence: TGTGCCTGGAGTGTACGGAATAGCGGGGTATACAATGAGCAGTTCTTC. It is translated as CAWSVRNSGVYNEQFF.

CDR3 in DNA: TGTGCCAGCGAGGGACAGGTTTTCGACGAGCAGTACTTC. Amino acids: CASEGQVFDEQYF. This sequence joins TRBV7-9 and TRBJ2-7; 8 nucleotides align to TRBD1. The CDR3 totals 13 residues. Germline V gives CDR1 SEHNR, CDR2 FQNEAQ (reference sequence). The trim removed 8 bases at V and 5 bases at J, leaving 8 bases unmatched. The variable domain in full, completed from reference TRBV7-9 and TRBJ2-7, reads DTGVSQNPRHKITKRGQNVTFRCDPISEHNRLYWYRQTLGQGPEFLTYFQNEAQLEKSRLLSDRFSAERPKGSFSTLEIQRTEQGDSAMYLCASEGQVFDEQYFGPGTRLTVT.

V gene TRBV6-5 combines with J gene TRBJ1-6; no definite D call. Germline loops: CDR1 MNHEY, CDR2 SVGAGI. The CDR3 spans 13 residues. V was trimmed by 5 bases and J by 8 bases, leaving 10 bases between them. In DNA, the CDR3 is TGTGCCAGCAGTACGCGGGCCGATTCACCCCTCCACTTT. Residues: CASSTRADSPLHF.

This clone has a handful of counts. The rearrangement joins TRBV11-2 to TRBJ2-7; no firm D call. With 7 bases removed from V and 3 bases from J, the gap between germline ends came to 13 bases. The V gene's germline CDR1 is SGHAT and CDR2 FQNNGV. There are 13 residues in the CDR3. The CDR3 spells CASTSRMGYEQYF. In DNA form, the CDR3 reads TGTGCCAGCACTTCCCGCATGGGCTACGAGCAGTACTTC.

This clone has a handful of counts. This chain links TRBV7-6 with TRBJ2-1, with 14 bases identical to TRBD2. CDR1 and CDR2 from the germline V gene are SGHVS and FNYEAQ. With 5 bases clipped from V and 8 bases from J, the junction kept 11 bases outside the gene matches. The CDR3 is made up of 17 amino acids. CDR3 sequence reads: CASSERGTSGSSDEQFF. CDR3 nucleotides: TGTGCCAGCAGCGAGAGGGGGACTAGCGGGAGTTCTGATGAGCAGTTCTTC.

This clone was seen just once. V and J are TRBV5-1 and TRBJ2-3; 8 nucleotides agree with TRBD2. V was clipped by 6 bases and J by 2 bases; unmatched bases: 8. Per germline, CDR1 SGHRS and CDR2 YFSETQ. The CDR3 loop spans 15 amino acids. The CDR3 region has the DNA TGCGCCAGCACAAGAGCGGGAGTGACCACAGATACGCAGTATTTT. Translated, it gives CASTRAGVTTDTQYF. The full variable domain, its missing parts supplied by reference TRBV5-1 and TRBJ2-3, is KAGVTQTPRYLIKTRGQQVTLSCSPISGHRSVSWYQQTPGQGLQFLFEYFSETQRNKGNFPGRFSGRQFSNSRSEMNVSTLELGDSALYLCASTRAGVTTDTQYFGPGTRLTVL.

Here the CDR3 reads CASSQQGGTEAFF. As DNA, the CDR3 is TGTGCCAGCAGTCAACAGGGGGGCACTGAAGCTTTCTTT. The chain employs TRBV6-6 and TRBJ1-1; 8 bases map to TRBD1. J gave up 4 bases and V 5 bases, and 3 bases lay outside the gene matches. CDR1 is MNHNY, CDR2 SVGAGI, per germline (reference sequence). The CDR3 is made up of 13 amino acids.

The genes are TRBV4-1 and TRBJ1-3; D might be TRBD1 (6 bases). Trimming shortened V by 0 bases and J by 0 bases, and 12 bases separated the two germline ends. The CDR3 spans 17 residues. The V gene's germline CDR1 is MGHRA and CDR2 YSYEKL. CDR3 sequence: CASSQESRGNSGNTIYF. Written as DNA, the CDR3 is TGCGCCAGCAGCCAAGAATCCAGGGGCAACTCTGGAAACACCATATATTTT.

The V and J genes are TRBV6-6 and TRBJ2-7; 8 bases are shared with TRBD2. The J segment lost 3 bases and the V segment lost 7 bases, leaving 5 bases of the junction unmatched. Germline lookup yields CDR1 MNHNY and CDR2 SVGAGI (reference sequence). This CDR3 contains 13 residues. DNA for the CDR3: TGTGCCAGCACTCGACTAGCGCACTACGAGCAGTACTTC. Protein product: CASTRLAHYEQYF.

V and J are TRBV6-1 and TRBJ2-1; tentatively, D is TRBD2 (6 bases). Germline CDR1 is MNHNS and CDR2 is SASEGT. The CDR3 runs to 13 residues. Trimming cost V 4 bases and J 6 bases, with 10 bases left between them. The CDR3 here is CASSVMGGNEQFF. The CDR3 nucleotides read TGTGCCAGCAGTGTCATGGGAGGCAATGAGCAGTTCTTC.

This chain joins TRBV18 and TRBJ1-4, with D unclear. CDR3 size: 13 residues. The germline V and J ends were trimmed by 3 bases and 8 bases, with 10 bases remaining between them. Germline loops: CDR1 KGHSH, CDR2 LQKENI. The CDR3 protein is CASSPREKEKLFF. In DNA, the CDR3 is TGTGCCAGCTCACCTCGGGAAAAGGAAAAACTGTTTTTT.

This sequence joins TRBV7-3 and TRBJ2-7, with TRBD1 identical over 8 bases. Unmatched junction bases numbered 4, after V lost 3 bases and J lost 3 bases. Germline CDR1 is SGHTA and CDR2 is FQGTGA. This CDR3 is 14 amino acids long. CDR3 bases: TGTGCCAGCAGCTTCGGACAGGGACGCTACGAGCAGTACTTC. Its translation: CASSFGQGRYEQYF.

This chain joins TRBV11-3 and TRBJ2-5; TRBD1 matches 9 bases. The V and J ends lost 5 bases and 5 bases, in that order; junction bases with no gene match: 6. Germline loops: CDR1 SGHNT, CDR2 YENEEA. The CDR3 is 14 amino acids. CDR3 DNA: TGTGCCAGCAGCACAGGGGGCGCTGGGGAGACCCAGTACTTC. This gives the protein CASSTGGAGETQYF.

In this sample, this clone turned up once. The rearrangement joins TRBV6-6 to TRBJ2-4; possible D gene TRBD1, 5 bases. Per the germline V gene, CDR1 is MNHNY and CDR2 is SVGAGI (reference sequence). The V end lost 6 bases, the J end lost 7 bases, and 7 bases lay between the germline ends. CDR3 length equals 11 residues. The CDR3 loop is CASRGRNIQYF. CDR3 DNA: TGTGCCAGCAGGGGGCGCAACATTCAGTACTTC.

CDR3 coding DNA: TGCGCCAGCAGCTGGAGTTCGGCGCAGAACTATGGCTACACCTTC. Translating gives CASSWSSAQNYGYTF. The rearrangement joins TRBV5-1 to TRBJ1-2; D ambiguous. The CDR3 loop spans 15 amino acids. CDR1 and CDR2 (germline): SGHRS, YFSETQ. Trimming pared 3 bases from V and 2 bases from J, leaving 14 bases between.

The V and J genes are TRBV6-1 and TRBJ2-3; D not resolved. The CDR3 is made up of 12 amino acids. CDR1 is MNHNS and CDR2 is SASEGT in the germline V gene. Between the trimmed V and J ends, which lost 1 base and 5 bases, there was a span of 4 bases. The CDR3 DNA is TGTGCCAGCAGTGAAGTTTTAGATACGCAGTATTTT. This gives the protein CASSEVLDTQYF.

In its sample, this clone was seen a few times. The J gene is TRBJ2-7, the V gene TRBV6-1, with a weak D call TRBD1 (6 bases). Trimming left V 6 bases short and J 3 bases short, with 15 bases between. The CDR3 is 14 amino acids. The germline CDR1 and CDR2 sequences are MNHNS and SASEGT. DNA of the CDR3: TGTGCCAGCAGCCCTTCGGGACAACTCTACGAGCAGTACTTC. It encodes CASSPSGQLYEQYF.

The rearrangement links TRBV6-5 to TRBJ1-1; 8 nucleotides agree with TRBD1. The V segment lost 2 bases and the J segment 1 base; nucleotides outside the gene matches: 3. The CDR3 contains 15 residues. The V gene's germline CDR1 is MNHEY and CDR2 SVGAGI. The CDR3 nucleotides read TGTGCCAGCAGTTACCCTGGGACAGGGAACACTGAAGCTTTCTTT. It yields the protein CASSYPGTGNTEAFF.

The CDR3 bases are TGCGCCAGCAGCTTGGGGACCGGGACAGCTAATGAAAAACTGTTTTTT. Its translation is CASSLGTGTANEKLFF. The chain employs TRBV5-1 and TRBJ1-4; 7 nucleotides line up with TRBD1. The germline gives CDR1 SGHRS, CDR2 YFSETQ. The CDR3 sequence is 16 residues long. J gave up 3 bases and V 0 bases, and 5 bases lay outside the gene matches.

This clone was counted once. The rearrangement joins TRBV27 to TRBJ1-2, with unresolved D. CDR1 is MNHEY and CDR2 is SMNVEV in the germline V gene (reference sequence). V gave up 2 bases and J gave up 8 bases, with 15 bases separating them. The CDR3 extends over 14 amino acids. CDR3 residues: CASSLTGRGGGYTF. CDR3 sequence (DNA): TGTGCCAGCAGTTTAACGGGCCGTGGCGGCGGCTACACCTTC.

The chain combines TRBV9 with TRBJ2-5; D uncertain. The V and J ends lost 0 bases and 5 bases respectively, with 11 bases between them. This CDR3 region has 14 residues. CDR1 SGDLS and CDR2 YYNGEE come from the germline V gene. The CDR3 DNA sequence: TGTGCCAGCAGCGTAGAGGCGTTCCGGGAGACCCAGTACTTC. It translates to CASSVEAFRETQYF.